This TCR beta chain was documented in a study of vaccination and CD4 T cells after COVID-19. Study conclusions and caveats: Within convalescent individuals, 304 out of 307 vaccine-specific clones proved to be spike mono-reactive.

Sequencing of the DNA from cultured CD4+ T cells was carried out with the Oncomine TCR Beta short-read assay. TCRdb reprocessed the PCR reads with MiXCR, giving one entry per CDR3 protein. The sample has about 17,000 distinct CDR3 sequences, about 43% seen once. Treatment specified: roughly 11-day PBMC culture with coronavirus spike peptide pools or control peptides (ViraFEST assay). Trimming removed 3 bases from V and 4 bases from J; junction bases left unmatched: 4. Germline assignment: CDR1 LNHDA and CDR2 SQIVND (reference sequence). This CDR3 region has 15 residues. On this clonotype itself: Its specificity is not known.

Source material: CD4+ T cells from blood, cultured in vitro. The chain joins TRBV19 to TRBJ1-5; 9 nucleotides align to TRBD1. The TCR originated in a human donor who had recovered from COVID-19. In DNA, the CDR3 is TGTGCCAGTAGTATGGGACAGGGAAGGAATCAGCCCCAGCATTTT. The encoded protein is CASSMGQGRNQPQHF.